This TCR beta chain was identified in a study of beta chain features in type 1 diabetes. Overall study findings and caveats: TCRB CDR3 length was moderately but significantly reduced in all four CD4+ subsets of Type 1 diabetes patients.

CDR1 and CDR2 from the germline V gene are GTSNPN and SVGIG (reference sequence). V was clipped by 2 bases and J by 0 bases; unmatched bases: 7. The CDR3 has 17 residues. Of the isolated RNA, all was reverse transcribed, and so the sequenced material was expressed TCRB transcripts. Naive, central memory and regulatory T cell samples averaged roughly 3.4 million immunoSEQ reads each. Produced via immunoSEQ multiplex PCR; TCRdb's table is partial and in-frame only. The data hold about 640,000 clones, with 9.5% to 15% observed a single time. This clone was detected only a few times. What it recognizes is unknown.

The clonotype was recovered from a man between 25 and 39 years old with type 1 diabetes. V usage is TRBV30 and J usage is TRBJ1-6; TRBD1 agrees at 7 bases. Sequencing was carried out using naive CD4+ T cells from blood. The chain's CDR3 is CAWSITGASSYNSPLHF. The CDR3 bases are TGTGCCTGGAGTATCACAGGGGCCAGCTCCTATAATTCACCCCTCCACTTT.